The clone carrying this T cell receptor (beta chain) was seen repeatedly, ten times or more. The data are from a study of molecular identifiers for immune sequencing clone quantification. Germline CDR1 DFQATT, CDR2 SNEGSKA (reference sequence). V was pared by 2 bases and J by 2 bases, with 14 bases between. The CDR3 runs 15 residues. From the PCR reads, TCRdb called clonotypes with MiXCR, one entry per CDR3 protein. This sample has 80,000 to 95,000 distinct CDR3 sequences, with under 20% found just once. The naive CD8 libraries originated from between about 18,000 and 1,000,000 sorted cells and drew on 10%, 30% or 50% RNA.

The source of this sequence is a human donor in good health. Some libraries in this study had Jurkat cell RNA spiked in. The sequencing input was naive CD8+ T cells from blood, with Jurkat cell RNA spiked in. Subset described: FACS-sorted CD8+CD4-CCR7+CD45RA+ naive T cells. This chain connects TRBV20-1 to TRBJ2-3; a weak D match, TRBD2 (6 bases). The DNA for the CDR3 is TGCAGTGCTAGATTTACGGGGGATCCCACAGATACGCAGTATTTT. Protein: CSARFTGDPTDTQYF.